This T cell receptor beta chain was documented in a study of cytomegalovirus exposure and HLA in healthy donors (TCRdb year 2017). In terms of the full investigation: In an earlier analysis of 450 to 750 of the donors, 276 Gb of sequence data and 120 million or so unique TCR beta sequences from 150 million to 200 million T cells were reported. An early release covering 550 to 700 HLA-typed donors comprised about 290 gigabases of sequencing data and around 80 million unique TCR sequences. Of the roughly 420 genotyped donors, more than 75% were placed in the genetic ancestry cluster associated with self-reported Caucasian donors. The study aimed to test whether cataloging public T cell receptors could reveal signatures of past pathogen exposure. The study profiled the T cell repertoires of 666 subjects by immunosequencing and related them to cytomegalovirus serostatus. In addition to the first cohort of several hundred subjects, a separate validation cohort of 120 different subjects was used. The study combined high-throughput TCR immunosequencing, statistical association of individual TCRs with disease status, and machine learning to predict cytomegalovirus infection status. In a later analysis, previously published TCR beta repertoires from 600 to 850 donors were re-analyzed and high-resolution HLA genotyping was added so that TCR occurrence patterns could be studied. Rather than drawing on any new phenotypic data, the later analysis identified candidate immune exposures from TCR beta sequences and the way those sequences occurred across donors. An earlier analysis of 587 of the donors used high-throughput TCR beta sequencing to judge whether each TCR beta V gene segment behaved as functional or pseudogenic. Alongside the repertoire data, information on donor age, sex, ethnicity and CMV serostatus was compiled. A later genetic analysis took genome-wide SNP genotypes for about three fifths of the roughly 670 donors and used that subset as a discovery cohort. Every discovery cohort repertoire had been produced on one sequencing platform. HLA typing covered class I and class II loci at four-digit resolution. The number of donors typed differed by locus, with roughly 629-640 for A, B, C, DRB1 and DQB1, around 560 for DQA1, under 610 for DPA1, and some 440 for DPB1. Several DR-DQ haplotypes were handled as single units for association and clustering because linkage in the cohort was strong. On average, around 240,000 unique TCR beta nucleotide sequences were sequenced per donor among about 400 genotyped donors of the cohort, with roughly a sixth of those sequences being non-productive.

The cohort consisted of 650 to 850 healthy bone marrow donors. At the time of sampling, every cohort member was nominally healthy, though immune exposures that went unrecorded were likely present. The donor was CMV seronegative and belonged to the group of under 400 seronegative cohort members. A peripheral blood sample was collected from each donor, and TCR beta sequencing was performed on peripheral blood mononuclear cells. The Qiagen DNeasy Blood Extraction Kit was used to extract genomic DNA from the blood cell samples. To note about this clone: The antigen this receptor binds is unknown. No quality values exist for individual bases; no much larger clone is one base distant.

The full study reports these points: A later analysis reported that several top co-occurrence clusters appeared linked to parvovirus B19, influenza, CMV and Epstein-Barr virus. Across donors, most TCR sequences were observed very rarely, whereas some public TCRs were present in many individuals. In a later analysis, some 17,000 TCR beta sequences were associated with specific HLA alleles at a false discovery rate of 0.05. CMV serostatus was the only immune exposure information available for the cohort. Because HLA typing was missing for some donors at each locus, association tests included only the typed subset. A later genetic analysis reported fewer N-insertions in productive TCRs among donors in an Asian-associated ancestry cluster than the roughly 690-donor mean. Compared with equally common non-associated chains, HLA-associated TCR beta chains in a later analysis were more clonally expanded and had lower generation probabilities. The sequencing pipeline was judged likely to have produced a cluster of highly shared sequence variants as a technical artifact. Only TCR beta chains were sequenced in this cohort, and the absence of alpha or paired-chain data limited detectable features. A later analysis found that TCR association rates varied across HLA loci, with DRB1 alleles showing the most associated TCRs and HLA-C alleles the fewest. In the study, around 160 TCR beta chains were listed as associated with cytomegalovirus. A further reported finding was that TCR beta sequences accurately predicted the HLA-A and HLA-B alleles for most subjects in the first cohort. Linkage disequilibrium might explain the correlated functional status among segregating V segments, but an unknown experimental factor could not be excluded. In vitro tests confirmed that a few of the cytomegalovirus-associated TCR beta chains recognize cytomegalovirus antigens. When HLA alleles, especially DR and DQ, strongly co-occurred, attributing TCR associations to individual alleles was difficult. The authors suggested that the approach could potentially be generalized to other disease states and immunological phenotypes. Presence/absence analyses assumed roughly uniform sequencing depth across donors, an assumption that may not hold. In a later analysis, most CMV-associated TCR beta chains were found to appear HLA-restricted, with HLA associations seemingly driven largely by CMV exposure. Broadly in line with IMGT annotations, most TCR beta V segments showed up in productive rearrangements about 87% or about 30% of the time in an earlier analysis of a few hundred of the donors. The classifier was reported to diagnose cytomegalovirus status with high specificity and sensitivity in both the original cohort and the validation cohort. Some IMGT-functional V segments, including TRBV6-2 and TRBV6-3, could not be distinguished by the 87-base-pair reads and were therefore excluded. A later genetic analysis associated a missense DCLRE1C variant with V-gene and J-gene trimming of TCR beta chains, and an independent cohort replicated the association. Because counts were too low, some 16 rarely observed V segments, including chromosome 9 orphons, were excluded from the earlier analysis of several hundred of the donors.

The library was generated by the immunoSEQ multiplex PCR assay. A mixture of 60 forward primers for TCR Vbeta segments and 13 reverse primers for TCR Jbeta segments was used in the multiplex PCR. A multiplex PCR assay on genomic DNA amplified the CDR3 region of rearranged TCR beta genes. On the Illumina HiSeq System, the amplified TCR beta libraries were sequenced as 87-base-pair reads. The source study handled its data this way. A later analysis counted tens of millions of unique TCR beta chains across the 666 repertoires, and some 12 million of these chains were shared by at least two donors. Raw reads were error-corrected and collapsed into unique sequences with a nearest-neighbor algorithm that merged closely related sequences to remove PCR and sequencing errors. Alignment of CDR3 sequences to IMGT reference sequences was used to assign V, D and J gene segments. For a sequence to be retained, a match of at least six nucleotides to both a V gene segment and a J gene segment was required. A rearrangement counted as productive if the CDR3 had no stop codons and remained in frame with V and J, and every other rearrangement counted as non-productive. CDR3 was defined according to IMGT convention as the region running from the second conserved V-encoded cysteine to the conserved J-encoded phenylalanine. The earlier analysis of 587 of the donors excluded sequences that lacked an unambiguous match to a single V gene segment. An earlier analysis of about 590 of the donors classified V segments as functional when productive rearrangements were above 56.7% and as segregating when the standard deviation between donors was above 5%. A statistical classification framework was built to diagnose cytomegalovirus status from the catalog of TCR beta chain sequences. In a later analysis, TCR nucleotide sequences were compared against IMGT/GENE-DB human TR gene sequences so that V and J genes could be assigned. A later analysis assigned CDR3 sequences and most-parsimonious VDJ recombination scenarios with the TCRdist pipeline. In a later analysis, each TCR beta chain was defined by its CDR3 amino acid sequence together with its V-gene family, and reads without a unique V-gene family were excluded. As a way to deal with suspected cross-contamination and a sequencing artifact, a later analysis dropped more than 500 nucleotide sequences that were highly shared and had low generation probability. In a later analysis, a clonal expansion index was calculated for each public chain from normalized within-repertoire ranks of inferred template counts. Generation probabilities in a later analysis came from a VDJ recombination model fitted to out-of-frame rearrangements, and those results were checked against IGoR. In a later analysis, hypergeometric tests were used to score TCR-TCR, TCR-HLA and TCR-CMV co-occurrence, with a repertoire-size bias correction applied to TCR pairs. False discovery rates were estimated in a later analysis by permuting HLA or CMV assignments 20 times. In a later analysis, co-occurring TCRs were grouped using DBSCAN, with TCRdist sequence similarity added in when clustering inside HLA-allele-positive subsets. Repertoires with fewer than 30,000 or more than 120,000 public chains, plus five repertoires with anomalous nucleotide sharing, were excluded from co-occurrence clustering. Sourced from immuneACCESS, this table was stored by TCRdb with only in-frame sequences that have V and J called. A share of the clones is absent; for the studies checked, an unresolved V gene accounts for under half, and the remainder has no known explanation. The V and J calls and clone size come from that table; D and trimming were worked out from the DNA. For this sample there are over 150,000 clones; 65% to 75% appear just once. 2% to 2.5% of the sample goes to the ten largest clones.

From its cysteine to its phenylalanine, the CDR3 spans 15 amino acids. Of the read, only the CDR3 DNA is kept; its 45 bases are in frame from base 1. V is pruned by 5 bases and J by 6 bases, leaving 10 bases of the junction without a gene match. For CDR1 and CDR2, the germline V gene (reference sequence) lists SEHNR and FQNEAQ. The sample consisted of PBMCs. The rearrangement joined TRBV7-9 to TRBJ1-2, with 9 bases aligning to TRBD1. The origin of this receptor is a man younger than 40 in good health and CMV-seronegative. CDR3 region: CASSNWDRDLDGYTF. At the DNA level, the sequence is TGTGCCAGCAGCAATTGGGACAGGGACTTAGATGGCTACACCTTC.